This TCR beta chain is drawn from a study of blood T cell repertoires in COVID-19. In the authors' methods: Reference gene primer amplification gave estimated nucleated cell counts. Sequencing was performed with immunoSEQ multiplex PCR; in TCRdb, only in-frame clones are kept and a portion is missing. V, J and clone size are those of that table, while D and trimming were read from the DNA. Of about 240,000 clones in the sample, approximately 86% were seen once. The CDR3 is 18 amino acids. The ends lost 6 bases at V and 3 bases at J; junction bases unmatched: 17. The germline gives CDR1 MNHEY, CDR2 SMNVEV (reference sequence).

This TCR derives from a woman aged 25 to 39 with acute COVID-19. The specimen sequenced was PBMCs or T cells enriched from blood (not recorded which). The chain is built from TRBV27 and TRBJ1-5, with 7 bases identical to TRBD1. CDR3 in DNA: TGTGCCAGCAGCGGAGCCCCCCGGGACAGCGATTTCAATCAGCCCCAGCATTTT. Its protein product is CASSGAPRDSDFNQPQHF.